Given below is one T cell receptor beta chain in context. What it binds is unknown. No DNA is given; TCRdb re-called the 5' RACE reads and lists each CDR3 protein once. The specimen's table records some 390,000 distinct CDR3 sequences. The data were taken from a study of T cells expressing NK-cell markers. About the research overall: Among eight sequenced donors, seven carried HCMV seropositivity while one was seronegative. Findings and caveats of the study: HCMV specificity was not established for the expanded NKG2C+ T cell clones. NKG2C+ dominant clonotype frequencies in 6 or 7 donors were roughly 1.0-7.5% of CD8+ T cells.

Input material: blood T cells: a sorted CD56 or NKG2C T cell subset, CD4+ or CD8+ T cells, or bulk PBMC T cells (not recorded which). This receptor was identified in a woman aged 45-65 years in good health.

This chain's CDR3 is CASSLIGYEQYF. The genes are TRBV27 and TRBJ2-7. Germline-derived CDR1 and CDR2 are MNHEY and SMNVEV (reference sequence). The CDR3 loop spans 12 amino acids.